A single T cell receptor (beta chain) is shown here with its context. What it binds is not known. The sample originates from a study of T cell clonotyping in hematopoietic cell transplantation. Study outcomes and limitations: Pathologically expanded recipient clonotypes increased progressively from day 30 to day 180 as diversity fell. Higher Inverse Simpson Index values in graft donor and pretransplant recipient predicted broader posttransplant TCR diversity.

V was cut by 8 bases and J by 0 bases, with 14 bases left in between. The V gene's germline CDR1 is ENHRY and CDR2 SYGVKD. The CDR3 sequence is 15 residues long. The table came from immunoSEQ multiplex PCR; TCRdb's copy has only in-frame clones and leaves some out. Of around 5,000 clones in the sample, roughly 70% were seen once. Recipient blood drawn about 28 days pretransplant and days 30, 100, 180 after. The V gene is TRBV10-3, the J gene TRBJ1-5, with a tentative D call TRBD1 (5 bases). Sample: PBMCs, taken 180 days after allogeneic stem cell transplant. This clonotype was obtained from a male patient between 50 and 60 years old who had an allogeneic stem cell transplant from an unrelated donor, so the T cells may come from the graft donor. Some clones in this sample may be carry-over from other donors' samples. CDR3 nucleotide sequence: TGTGCCATCGGGGCAGGTGATTATAGCAATCAGCCCCAGCATTTT. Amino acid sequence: CAIGAGDYSNQPQHF.